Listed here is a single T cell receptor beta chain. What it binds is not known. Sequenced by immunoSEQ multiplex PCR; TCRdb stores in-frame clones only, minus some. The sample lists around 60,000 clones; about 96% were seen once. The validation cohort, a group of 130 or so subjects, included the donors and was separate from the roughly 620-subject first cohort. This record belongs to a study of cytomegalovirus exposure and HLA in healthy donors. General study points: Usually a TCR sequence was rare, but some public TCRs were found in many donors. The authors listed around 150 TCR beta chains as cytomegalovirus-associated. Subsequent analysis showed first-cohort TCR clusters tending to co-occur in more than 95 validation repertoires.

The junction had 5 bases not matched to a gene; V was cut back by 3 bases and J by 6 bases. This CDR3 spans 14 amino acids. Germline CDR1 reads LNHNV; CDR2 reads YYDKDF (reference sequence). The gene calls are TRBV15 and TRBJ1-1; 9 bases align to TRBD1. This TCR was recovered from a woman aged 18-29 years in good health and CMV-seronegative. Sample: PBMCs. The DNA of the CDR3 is TGTGCCACCAGCAGCTACAGGGGGCTGGCTGAAGCTTTCTTT. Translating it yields CATSSYRGLAEAFF.